Below are 14 T cell receptor beta chains sequenced from a single sample in a study of beta chain features in type 1 diabetes (dated by TCRdb to 2016 to 2019). Overall study results and their limits: In all four CD4+ subsets, TCRB CDR3 length was moderately but significantly shorter in type 1 diabetes patients.

Which antigens these TCRs recognize remains unknown. Receptors were amplified or captured by the immunoSEQ multiplex PCR assay. The entire isolated RNA was reverse transcribed using the High Capacity cDNA Reverse Transcription Kit, and thus expressed TCRB transcripts were sequenced. TCRdb's version of the immuneACCESS table is confined to in-frame rearrangements and falls short of the full clone set. An unresolved V gene accounts for under half of the shortfall where checked; the remainder is of unknown origin. The sample records under 50,000 clones, approximately 68% of which are singletons. About 2% of the sample goes to the ten largest clones. The specimen was Tregs from blood. Read against the paper, the sample's cell subset or site label means: regulatory CD4+ T cells. These receptors were obtained from a woman aged 18 to 35 with type 1 diabetes.

This clone was detected only a few times. J is TRBJ2-1 and V is TRBV7-9, with D possibly matching TRBD2 (5 bases). Deletions cut 2 bases from V and 6 bases from J, with 8 bases between. Germline CDR1 is SEHNR and CDR2 is FQNEAQ (reference sequence). This CDR3 is 13 amino acids long. CDR3 coding DNA: TGTGCCAGCAGCTTACGAGCGGTCAATGAGCAGTTCTTC. This translates into CASSLRAVNEQFF.

This chain links TRBV4-1 with TRBJ1-2; D is ambiguous. From germline, CDR1 is MGHRA and CDR2 YSYEKL. The CDR3 spans 15 residues. Trimming pared 0 bases from V and 1 base from J, leaving 9 bases between. The CDR3 bases are TGCGCCAGCAGCCAAGAAGTCAGTCTTAACTATGGCTACACCTTC. This sequence encodes CASSQEVSLNYGYTF.

This clone occurred a few times. This chain connects TRBV6-6 to TRBJ1-3; D ambiguous. CDR3 length: 14 residues. V gave up 5 bases and J gave up 0 bases, with 8 bases separating them. Looked up from germline, CDR1 is MNHNY and CDR2 is SVGAGI (reference sequence). The CDR3 protein is CASSPRRSGNTIYF. For the CDR3, the DNA is TGTGCCAGCAGTCCCCGTCGCTCTGGAAACACCATATATTTT.

The chain couples TRBV7-2 to TRBJ2-1; tentatively, D is TRBD2 (6 bases). V dropped 3 bases and J dropped 12 bases, with 9 bases sitting between them. The CDR3 is 11 amino acids. Germline V gives CDR1 SGHTA, CDR2 FQGNSA. CDR3 protein: CASSFAGRQFF. In DNA, the CDR3 is TGTGCCAGCAGCTTTGCGGGAAGGCAGTTCTTC.

The chain employs TRBV9 and TRBJ1-2; D is possibly TRBD1 (5 bases). CDR1 and CDR2 (germline): SGDLS, YYNGEE. This CDR3 has 15 amino acids. V was clipped by 4 bases and J by 8 bases, with 21 bases between them. CDR3 nucleotide sequence: TGTGCCAGCAGCACCCGGTCGCAGGGCCTTCGGGGCTACACCTTC. Translating gives CASSTRSQGLRGYTF.

The V call is TRBV18, the J call TRBJ1-4; D is perhaps TRBD1 (5 bases). The CDR3 has 15 amino acids. V lost 1 base to trimming and J lost 4 bases, with 10 bases between them. The germline gives CDR1 KGHSH, CDR2 LQKENI. This CDR3 is CASSPQQESNEKLFF. CDR3 nucleotides: TGTGCCAGCTCACCACAACAGGAGAGTAATGAAAAACTGTTTTTT.

The chain employs TRBV18 and TRBJ2-5; 7 bases align to TRBD2. The CDR3 is made up of 13 amino acids. The V gene's germline CDR1 is KGHSH and CDR2 LQKENI. V shed 8 bases and J 1 base; nucleotides not matched to a gene: 4. The CDR3 coding sequence is TGTGCCAGCGCGCCGGGGGGCCAAGAGACCCAGTACTTC. Translated: CASAPGGQETQYF.

The gene calls are TRBV5-4 and TRBJ2-5; 8 positions match TRBD2. Germline trimming cut 4 bases from V and 2 bases from J; bases unmatched to any gene: 4. The germline V gene has CDR1 SGHNT and CDR2 YYREEE (reference sequence). CDR3 length: 14 amino acids. The CDR3 loop reads CASSAGTRQETQYF. CDR3 nucleotides: TGTGCCAGCAGCGCCGGGACTAGACAAGAGACCCAGTACTTC. Filled out from reference TRBV5-4 and TRBJ2-5, the complete variable domain reads ETGVTQSPTHLIKTRGQQVTLRCSSQSGHNTVSWYQQALGQGPQFIFQYYREEENGRGNFPPRFSGLQFPNYSSELNVNALELDDSALYLCASSAGTRQETQYFGPGTRLLVL.

This rearrangement joins TRBV10-3 to TRBJ2-2, with a weak D call TRBD2 (6 bases). CDR3 length: 15 residues. V dropped 8 bases and J dropped 4 bases, with 17 bases sitting between them. Looked up from germline, CDR1 is ENHRY and CDR2 is SYGVKD. The CDR3 spells CAIPSRGTPTGELFF. For the CDR3, the DNA is TGTGCCATCCCTAGTCGGGGGACTCCCACCGGGGAGCTGTTTTTT.

The chain couples TRBV18 to TRBJ1-2; D might be TRBD1 (5 bases). Germline V lookup: CDR1 KGHSH, CDR2 LQKENI. The ends were cut back, 3 bases at V and 6 bases at J, with 14 bases in the middle. The CDR3 length is 14 residues. The CDR3 sequence: CASSPLDIQDGYTF. The DNA of the CDR3 is TGTGCCAGCTCACCCCTGGACATCCAGGATGGCTACACCTTC.

Only a few counts were recorded for this clone. V gene TRBV4-2 combines with J gene TRBJ2-1, with TRBD2 as a possible D gene (6 bases). Germline-derived CDR1 and CDR2 are LGHNA and YNFKEQ. The V gene lost 1 base and the J gene lost 4 bases, with 14 bases spanning the gap. CDR3 size: 16 residues. In nucleotides, the CDR3 is TGTGCCAGCAGCCAAGGCGTGGGCGGGACTTACAATGAGCAGTTCTTC. Protein product: CASSQGVGGTYNEQFF.

The chain employs TRBV9 and TRBJ1-1; D ambiguous. Germline V gene lookup returns CDR1 SGDLS and CDR2 YYNGEE. The CDR3 length is 13 residues. Deletions cut 0 bases from V and 3 bases from J, with 6 bases between. In DNA, the CDR3 is TGTGCCAGCAGCGTAGGGAGTTACACTGAAGCTTTCTTT. Residues: CASSVGSYTEAFF.

The V gene is TRBV7-2, the J gene TRBJ2-3; the match to TRBD1 covers 9 bases. Germline CDR1 SGHTA, CDR2 FQGNSA. The length of the CDR3 is 15 residues. The junction had 3 bases not matched to a gene; V was cut back by 2 bases and J by 3 bases. In nucleotides, the CDR3 is TGTGCCAGCAGCTTAACAGGGGGCATAACAGATACGCAGTATTTT. The encoded protein is CASSLTGGITDTQYF.

The chain couples TRBV11-2 to TRBJ2-5, with D perhaps TRBD1 (6 bases). Germline assignment: CDR1 SGHAT and CDR2 FQNNGV. V was trimmed by 0 bases and J by 5 bases, leaving 13 bases between them. The CDR3 extends over 15 amino acids. The CDR3 DNA reads as TGTGCCAGCAGCTTAGATCAAAAAAGGGGGGAGACCCAGTACTTC. This sequence encodes CASSLDQKRGETQYF.